This entry is about one T cell receptor (beta chain). The protocol was immunoSEQ multiplex PCR, while the TCRdb copy is restricted to in-frame clones and leaves out a portion. Of 20,000 to 25,000 clones listed, roughly 80% are singletons. The entry originates in a study of OX40 agonist ivuxolimab in advanced cancers. This sequence originates from an adult with an advanced solid tumor such as melanoma, head and neck, liver or kidney cancer. The sample consisted of CD4+ or CD8+ T cells sorted from blood, taken in a trial of the OX40 agonist ivuxolimab.

The CDR3 spells CSVELTSVAYEQYF. The CDR3 DNA is TGCAGCGTCGAGCTGACTAGCGTGGCGTACGAGCAGTACTTC. The V gene is TRBV29-1, the J gene TRBJ2-7; 8 bases line up with TRBD2. With V trimmed by 6 bases and J by 4 bases, 11 bases remained unmatched. Germline V gene lookup returns CDR1 SQVTM and CDR2 ANQGSEA. This CDR3 is 14 amino acids long.